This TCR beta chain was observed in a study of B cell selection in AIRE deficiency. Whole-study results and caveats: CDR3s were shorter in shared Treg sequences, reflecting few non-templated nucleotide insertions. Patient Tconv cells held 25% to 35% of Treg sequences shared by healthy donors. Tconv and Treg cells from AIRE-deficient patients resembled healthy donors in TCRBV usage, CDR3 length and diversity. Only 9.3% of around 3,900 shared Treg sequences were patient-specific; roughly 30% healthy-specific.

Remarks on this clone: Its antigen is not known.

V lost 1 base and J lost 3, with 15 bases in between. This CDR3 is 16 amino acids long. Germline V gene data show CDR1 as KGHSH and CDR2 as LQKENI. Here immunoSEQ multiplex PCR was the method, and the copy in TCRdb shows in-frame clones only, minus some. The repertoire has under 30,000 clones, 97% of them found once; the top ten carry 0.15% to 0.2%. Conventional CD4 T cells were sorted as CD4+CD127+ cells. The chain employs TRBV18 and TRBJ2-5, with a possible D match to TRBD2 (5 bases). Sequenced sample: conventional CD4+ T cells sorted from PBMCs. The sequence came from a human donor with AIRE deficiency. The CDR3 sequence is CASSPLSAVLEETQYF. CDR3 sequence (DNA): TGTGCCAGCTCACCACTTTCAGCGGTACTTGAAGAGACCCAGTACTTC.